What follows is one T cell receptor (beta chain) and its context. This receptor's antigen is unknown. Per-base quality was not reported, and no clone a single base away is much larger than it. The sample comes from a study of response to subunit inactivated influenza vaccine (dated by TCRdb to the late 2010s). Notes on the research overall: The study used deep quantitative T cell receptor repertoire profiling to track responses to a trivalent subunit inactivated influenza vaccine. What the research found in general, with its limitations: It was suggested by the authors that each seasonal influenza vaccination may recruit only a limited number of new T cells.

Receptor amplification or capture employed RT-PCR. The sample was run on an Illumina HiSeq 2500. TCRdb's own reprocessing of the public reads used fastp at Q25 and MiXCR and kept productive beta chains. Each CDR3 protein gets just one entry, which takes the most common genes and DNA from the rows behind it. Within this sample are roughly 670,000 distinct CDR3 sequences, with 13% to 15% of them counted one time only. The ten largest clones take up less than 8.5% of the sample. Relative to germline, V is missing 3 bases and J is missing 7 bases, with 2 bases of the junction outside any gene match. From the cysteine through the phenylalanine, the CDR3 covers 13 amino acids. The DNA shown is the 39-base CDR3, in frame from base 1. Via the germline V gene (reference sequence), CDR1 is DFQATT and CDR2 SNEGSKA.

This TCR derives from a man between 50 and 59 years old who received an inactivated influenza vaccine. Donor details come from another sample of the same person, matched by shared clones. This chain is built from TRBV20-1 and TRBJ2-3, and 12 junctional nucleotides match TRBD2. The specimen was PBMCs from blood, collected roughly 15 days before vaccination. The CDR3: CSARTSGGHTQYF. At the DNA level, the sequence is TGCAGTGCTAGGACTAGCGGGGGCCATACGCAGTATTTT.